This TCR beta chain appears in the sequencing data of a study of CD8 T cells in Susac syndrome. Study-wide results and limits: The study recognized that the number of individuals in its TCR sequencing and HLA analysis was relatively small.

Random hexamers were used to reverse transcribe about 0.5 to 1 ug of RNA. The immunoSEQ assay covered 54 Vbeta and 13 Jbeta segments for CDR3. In TCRdb, the immunoSEQ multiplex PCR reads were re-called with MiXCR into one record per CDR3 protein. The table shows about 210,000 distinct CDR3 sequences, with 95% occurring only once. Isolation of CD8+ and CD4+ T cells was performed negatively, whereas enrichment of TEMRA cells was done by FACS. A remark on this clonotype: Antigen: not known.

V shed 5 bases, J shed 3 bases, and the junction held 4 bases outside the gene matches. The CDR3 contains 15 residues. The germline V gene has CDR1 MNHNY and CDR2 SVGAGI (reference sequence). This rearrangement joins TRBV6-6 to TRBJ2-2, with TRBD1 matching 9 bases. The TCR comes from a human donor with multiple sclerosis. Sample: CD4+ T cells from PBMCs. The CDR3 bases are TGTGCCAGCAGTACCACAGGGGGCGACACCGGGGAGCTGTTTTTT. It translates to CASSTTGGDTGELFF.